This TCR beta chain was observed in a study of blood T cell repertoires in COVID-19. For the study at large: Sources were T cells, B-cell-depleted T cells, or PBMCs; the material itself was cDNA or gDNA.

The CDR3 totals 13 residues. Germline CDR1 and CDR2: MNHEY and SVGAGI. V lost 4 bases to trimming and J lost 5 bases, with 9 bases between them. Per the original data handling: Reference gene primer amplification gave nucleated cell count estimates. The data were produced by immunoSEQ multiplex PCR, yet TCRdb's version contains in-frame clones alone and is incomplete. V and J calls and clone size are copied from that table; D and trimming were computed from the DNA. The sample lists about 50,000 clones, 70% to 90% occurring once. Sample: peripheral blood. The chain links TRBV6-5 to TRBJ1-5; maybe TRBD1 (6 bases). This receptor was identified in a man between 65 and 79 years old with acute or convalescent COVID-19. CDR3 sequence: CASSSDRYQPQHF. The DNA for the CDR3 is TGTGCCAGCAGTTCAGACAGGTATCAGCCCCAGCATTTT.